This TCR beta chain was obtained from a study of blood T cell repertoires in COVID-19. For the study at large: Samples of COVID-19 (acute and convalescent) were obtained from the United States, Italy and Spain. Sources were T cells, B-cell-depleted T cells, or PBMCs; the material itself was cDNA or gDNA.

As handled by the study authors: Using reference gene primer amplification, nucleated cell counts were estimated. Here immunoSEQ multiplex PCR was the method, and the copy in TCRdb shows in-frame clones only, minus some. That table furnishes V, J and clone size, whereas the DNA furnished D and trimming. Of 200,000 to 250,000 clones listed, approximately 84% are singletons. The V segment lost 1 base and the J segment 7 bases; nucleotides outside the gene matches: 6. The CDR3 loop spans 16 amino acids. Germline CDR1 KGHSH, CDR2 LQKENI. Material: peripheral blood. The sequence was obtained from a man aged 50-60 years who had recovered from COVID-19. The genes are TRBV18 and TRBJ2-1; 11 positions match TRBD1. CDR3 residues: CASSPQGTGGFNEQFF. For the CDR3, the DNA is TGTGCCAGCTCACCACAAGGGACAGGGGGTTTTAATGAGCAGTTCTTC.